The entry below gives a single T cell receptor beta chain sequence along with its context. The target antigen is unknown. These data belong to a study of T cells in localized non-small cell lung cancer. General study findings and limits: A single tumor region was sequenced, leaving heterogeneity possible. Median around 62 top-100 tumor clones were shared with paired adjacent lung. Maximal T cell clonality occurred in uninvolved adjacent lung, with tumor ranking below it.

Using immunoSEQ multiplex PCR, the repertoire was profiled, and TCRdb retains in-frame clones only, with some absent. The data contain 28,000 or so clones, approximately 90% of them singletons. V lost 3 bases and J 8 bases, leaving 13 bases between the germline ends. CDR1 and CDR2 (germline): KGHSH, LQKENI. The CDR3 loop spans 13 amino acids. This TCR came from a female donor older than 55 with stage II squamous cell lung carcinoma. The sample here was peripheral blood, taken before any cancer treatment. The V and J genes are TRBV18 and TRBJ1-2, with no clear D. CDR3 nucleotides: TGTGCCAGCTCACCGTCCCGAGCTCGGGGCTACACCTTC. Protein product: CASSPSRARGYTF.